Listed here are 19 T cell receptor beta chains from one sample, sequenced in a study of graft-versus-host responses after intestinal transplantation. These receptors' antigens are unknown. Here immunoSEQ multiplex PCR was the method, and the copy in TCRdb shows in-frame clones only, minus some. The table records some 100,000 clones, more than 85% of them present only once. Sequenced here: unstimulated CD4+ T cells sorted from spleen or lymph node cells, sampled before transplant. Source of these receptors: a human donor who was the organ donor for an intestinal transplant.

The rearrangement links TRBV5-1 to TRBJ2-3; 8 bases agree with TRBD2. Germline values: CDR1 SGHRS, CDR2 YFSETQ. The V and J ends lost 0 bases and 1 base, in that order; junction bases with no gene match: 7. CDR3 length: 17 residues. The chain's CDR3 is CASSLAPARGGTDTQYF. The CDR3 DNA follows: TGCGCCAGCAGCTTGGCCCCCGCGCGGGGGGGCACAGATACGCAGTATTTT.

The rearrangement uses TRBV30 and TRBJ2-4, with D perhaps being TRBD1 or TRBD2 (5 bases each). The germline V gene encodes CDR1 GTSNPN and CDR2 SVGIG (reference sequence). V lost 4 bases to trimming and J lost 8 bases, with 21 bases between them. The CDR3 loop spans 15 amino acids. The CDR3 sequence is CAWTLYGTLGDIQYF. Here the CDR3 DNA reads TGTGCCTGGACCCTTTACGGGACCCTAGGGGACATTCAGTACTTC.

This clone was seen a few times. The chain carries TRBV7-9 and TRBJ2-7, with 7 bases identical to TRBD1. CDR3 length equals 15 residues. Germline-derived CDR1 and CDR2 are SEHNR and FQNEAQ (reference sequence). After removal of 1 base from V and 3 bases from J, the junction contained 6 bases not matched to a gene. CDR3 sequence: CASSLGLAGGYEQYF. Here the CDR3 DNA reads TGTGCCAGCAGCTTAGGGTTGGCAGGGGGCTACGAGCAGTACTTC.

V and J are TRBV7-2 and TRBJ2-5, with unresolved D. The CDR3 has 15 residues. Trimming stripped 4 bases from V and 5 bases from J, with 17 bases between. CDR1 SGHTA and CDR2 FQGNSA come from the germline V gene. CDR3 sequence: CASSSVRSVGETQYF. DNA for the CDR3: TGTGCCAGCAGCTCGGTTCGGTCCGTCGGGGAGACCCAGTACTTC. Looking up the rest from reference TRBV7-2 and TRBJ2-5 gives the full variable domain: GAGVSQSPSNKVTEKGKDVELRCDPISGHTALYWYRQSLGQGLEFLIYFQGNSAPDKSGLPSDRFSAERTGGSVSTLTIQRTQQEDSAVYLCASSSVRSVGETQYFGPGTRLLVL.

This chain links TRBV10-1 with TRBJ2-3; 8 bases are shared with TRBD1. V was pared by 4 bases and J by 9 bases, with 6 bases of the junction left unmatched. CDR1 WNHNN and CDR2 SYGVQD come from the germline V gene (reference sequence). This CDR3 region has 13 residues. CDR3 nucleotide sequence: TGCGCCAGCAGTGCGTCCCGGGACAGGACGCAGTATTTT. It is translated as CASSASRDRTQYF.

This clone was observed a few times. V gene TRBV4-2 combines with J gene TRBJ2-7; 12 bases match TRBD2. The germline V gene has CDR1 LGHNA and CDR2 YNFKEQ. Trimming cost V 1 base and J 2 bases; bases outside gene matches: 0. CDR3 length: 15 amino acids. DNA of the CDR3: TGTGCCAGCAGCCAAGGACTAGCGGGGGCCTACGAGCAGTACTTC. Translated, it gives CASSQGLAGAYEQYF.

The chain couples TRBV4-2 to TRBJ2-7; weak D call: TRBD1 (6 bases). Germline assignment: CDR1 LGHNA and CDR2 YNFKEQ. With 2 bases removed from V and 3 bases from J, the gap between germline ends came to 11 bases. The CDR3 sequence is 14 residues long. The CDR3 bases are TGTGCCAGCAGCCAAAGAGGACAGAGCTACGAGCAGTACTTC. This gives the protein CASSQRGQSYEQYF.

This clone has just a few counts. DNA of the CDR3: TGTGCCAGCACTGGAAGGGGAGGGGGAACCGAGCAGTACTTC. Amino acid sequence: CASTGRGGGTEQYF. The V gene is TRBV7-9, the J gene TRBJ2-7; possibly TRBD2 for D (7 bases). This CDR3 is 14 amino acids long. Germline V gene lookup returns CDR1 SEHNR and CDR2 FQNEAQ (reference sequence). V lost 7 bases to trimming and J lost 6 bases, with 19 bases between them.

This rearrangement joins TRBV18 to TRBJ2-1, with unresolved D. Germline lookup yields CDR1 KGHSH and CDR2 LQKENI. Trimming cost V 4 bases and J 8 bases, with 18 bases left between them. This CDR3 comprises 15 residues. The CDR3: CASSLPNSFPHEQFF. CDR3 DNA: TGTGCCAGCTCACTTCCCAACAGTTTTCCTCATGAGCAGTTCTTC.

The chain has TRBV11-2 and TRBJ2-1, with 10 nucleotides matching TRBD2. With V trimmed by 3 bases and J by 3 bases, 8 bases remained unmatched. Germline CDR1 SGHAT, CDR2 FQNNGV. The CDR3 has 17 amino acids. DNA of the CDR3: TGTGCCAGCAGCTTGGTTCCGGGACTAGCGATCTACAATGAGCAGTTCTTC. It specifies CASSLVPGLAIYNEQFF.

The V call is TRBV19, the J call TRBJ2-7, with D perhaps given as TRBD1 or TRBD2 (5 bases each). Germline V lookup: CDR1 LNHDA, CDR2 SQIVND (reference sequence). This CDR3 comprises 15 residues. Trimming cost V 3 bases and J 5 bases, with 17 bases left between them. The CDR3: CASSMAGTRTNEQYF. In nucleotides, the CDR3 is TGTGCCAGTAGTATGGCAGGGACCAGGACAAACGAGCAGTACTTC.

V and J are TRBV6-1 and TRBJ1-6; D is possibly TRBD1 (5 bases). The CDR3 is made up of 14 amino acids. The germline V and J ends were trimmed by 6 bases and 11 bases, with 17 bases remaining between them. CDR1 is MNHNS and CDR2 is SASEGT in the germline V gene. DNA of the CDR3: TGTGCCAGCAGACAGGAGCCCCCGGGGACACCCCTCCACTTT. This gives the protein CASRQEPPGTPLHF.

This clone has only one observation. This chain uses TRBV27 with TRBJ2-3, with 8 nucleotides matching TRBD2. The CDR3 spans 13 residues. J was trimmed by 3 bases and V by 6 bases; bases with no gene match: 2. Germline CDR1 is MNHEY and CDR2 is SMNVEV (reference sequence). This CDR3 reads CASRRGVTDTQYF. The CDR3 DNA sequence: TGTGCCAGCAGGCGGGGGGTTACAGATACGCAGTATTTT.

As DNA, the CDR3 is TGTGCCAGCAGCTTCAGTGACAGGGATACTGAAGCTTTCTTT. Encoded protein: CASSFSDRDTEAFF. The chain couples TRBV11-2 to TRBJ1-1; TRBD1 matches at 7 bases. Per the germline V gene, CDR1 is SGHAT and CDR2 is FQNNGV. The CDR3 covers 14 residues. V lost 3 bases to trimming and J lost 5 bases; unmatched junction nucleotides: 6.

The chain is built from TRBV1 and TRBJ2-6; TRBD2, the table's D call, was not compared with the DNA. TRBV1 is recorded as a pseudogene. The CDR3 is 18 amino acids. Here the CDR3 DNA reads TGCACCAGCAGCGCTCGGAGTTTGTGCAAAAGTCGGGCCAACGTCCTGACTTTC. Its translation: CTSSARSLCKSRANVLTF.

Regarding this clone: One end of the junction does not line up with germline, which may come from a read error. This CDR3 is also generated by other DNA sequences in the sample. The rearrangement uses TRBV10-1 and TRBJ1-5; TRBD1 agrees at 8 bases. The CDR3 loop spans 15 amino acids. Looked up from germline, CDR1 is WNHNN and CDR2 is SYGVQD (reference sequence). The CDR3 bases are TGCGCCAGCAGCCGGACAGGGCTTGGGAATCAGCCCCAACATTTT. It codes for CASSRTGLGNQPQHF.

The rearrangement links TRBV7-6 to TRBJ1-2; possible D gene TRBD1, 6 bases. Germline V gene lookup returns CDR1 SGHVS and CDR2 FNYEAQ. Between the trimmed V and J ends, which lost 1 base and 5 bases, there was a span of 14 bases. The CDR3 spans 15 residues. The CDR3 DNA reads as TGTGCCAGCAGCTTAGTACAGGGTGCATTTTATGGCTACACCTTC. This gives the protein CASSLVQGAFYGYTF.

The rearrangement joins TRBV2 to TRBJ2-6; the match to TRBD2 covers 10 bases. From germline, CDR1 is SNHLY and CDR2 FYNNEI. Germline trimming cut 3 bases from V and 2 bases from J; bases unmatched to any gene: 19. The CDR3 covers 22 residues. The CDR3 loop reads CASSESSGGALRGLPGANVLTF. The CDR3 region has the DNA TGTGCCAGCAGTGAGTCTAGCGGGGGAGCTCTTCGGGGTCTTCCTGGGGCCAACGTCCTGACTTTC.

The chain employs TRBV28 and TRBJ1-2, with TRBD1 matching 10 bases. The CDR3 is 16 amino acids. Unmatched junction bases numbered 10, after V lost 6 bases and J lost 3 bases. CDR1 and CDR2 from the germline V gene are MDHEN and SYDVKM. For the CDR3, the DNA is TGTGCCAGCAGCCCCGGGACAGGGGTTTCATACTATGGCTACACCTTC. Translated, it gives CASSPGTGVSYYGYTF.